The present T cell receptor (beta chain) was sequenced within a study of T cells in tumors and immune-related adverse events (dated by TCRdb to 2020 to 2022). The immunoSEQ assay was used to amplify and sequence the TCR beta locus, producing bulk TCR Vbeta CDR3 data. The authors' analysis ran thus. CDR3s were excluded if they were non-productive, were shorter than 7 amino acids, or did not start with C or end with F/W. Analysis was restricted to specimens with at least 1000 reads, and each clonotype was defined at the amino acid level. Clonality was computed as 1 minus Pielou's evenness. To equalize library sizes, abundance-weighted random subsampling with replacement was performed and repeated 100 times so that 95% confidence intervals could be reported. The Morisita overlap index was used to quantify repertoire overlap, and the top 40 clones in each specimen were examined for overlap with the irAE. This is the immuneACCESS table as TCRdb keeps it, with only in-frame sequences that have V and J called. A part of the clones is gone; compared with another copy, unresolved V genes explain less than half, and the rest is unexplained. V and J calls and clone size follow that table, whereas D and trimming were derived from the DNA. This sample is represented by some 2,500 clones; approximately 83% of them were singletons. The ten largest account for over 7% of the sample.

Comment on this clone: Which antigen it targets is not known. Base qualities are not at hand, and no much larger clone is one base apart.

The cysteine opens and the phenylalanine closes a CDR3 of 15 amino acids. Only the CDR3 part of the read is kept: 45 bases, read in frame from the first base. Via the germline V gene, CDR1 is LGHNA and CDR2 YNFKEQ. V is pared back by 1 base and J by 4 bases, with 11 bases lying between the germline termini. The sample's treatment or condition label, in plain terms: nivolumab (PD-1 blockade) given before sampling. The DNeasy Blood and Tissue Kit was used to extract DNA from formalin-fixed paraffin-embedded specimens. The sequences come from tumor tissue, collected from a patient treated with anti-PD-1 therapy. The chain is encoded by TRBV4-2 joined to TRBJ1-5, with the D gene not confidently named. The origin of this receptor is a female donor with metastatic renal cell carcinoma. The bases read TGTGCCAGCAGCCAAGCTCCGGGTTATAATCAGCCCCAGCATTTT. This yields the protein CASSQAPGYNQPQHF.